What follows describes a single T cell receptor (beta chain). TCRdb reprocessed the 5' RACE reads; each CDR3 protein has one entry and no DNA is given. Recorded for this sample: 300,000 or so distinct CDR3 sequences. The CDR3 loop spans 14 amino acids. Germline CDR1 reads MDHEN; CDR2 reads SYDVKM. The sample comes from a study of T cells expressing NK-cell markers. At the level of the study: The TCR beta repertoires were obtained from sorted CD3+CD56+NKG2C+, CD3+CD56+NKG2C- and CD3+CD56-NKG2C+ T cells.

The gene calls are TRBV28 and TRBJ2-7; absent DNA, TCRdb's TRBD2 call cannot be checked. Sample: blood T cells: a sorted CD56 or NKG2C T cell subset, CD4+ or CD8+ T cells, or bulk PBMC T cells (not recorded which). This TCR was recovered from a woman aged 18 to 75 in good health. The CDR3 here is CASTLGLDLSEQYF.